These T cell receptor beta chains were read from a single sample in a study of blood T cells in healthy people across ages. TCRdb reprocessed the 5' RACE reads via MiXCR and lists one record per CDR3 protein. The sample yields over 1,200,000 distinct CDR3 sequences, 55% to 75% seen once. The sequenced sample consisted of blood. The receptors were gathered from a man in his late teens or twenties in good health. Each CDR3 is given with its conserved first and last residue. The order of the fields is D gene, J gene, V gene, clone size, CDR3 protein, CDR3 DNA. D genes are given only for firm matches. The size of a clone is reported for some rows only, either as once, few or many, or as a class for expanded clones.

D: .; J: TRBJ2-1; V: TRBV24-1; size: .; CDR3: CATSAGVYNEQFF; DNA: TGTGCCACCAGTGCGGGAGTTTACAATGAGCAGTTCTTC
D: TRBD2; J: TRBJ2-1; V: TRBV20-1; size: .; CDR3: CSAREPRGVDNEQFF; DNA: TGCAGTGCTAGAGAACCCCGGGGGGTAGACAATGAGCAGTTCTTC
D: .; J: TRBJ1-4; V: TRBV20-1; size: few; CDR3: CSADSNYEKLFF; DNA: TGCAGTGCTGACAGCAATTATGAAAAACTGTTTTTT
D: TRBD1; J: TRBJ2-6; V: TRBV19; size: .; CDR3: CATATGSGANVLTF; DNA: TGTGCCACCGCGACAGGGTCTGGGGCCAACGTCCTGACTTTC
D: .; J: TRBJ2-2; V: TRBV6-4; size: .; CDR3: CASSPKVPPGNTGELFF; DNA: TGTGCCAGCAGCCCAAAAGTCCCCCCGGGGAACACCGGGGAGCTGTTTTTT
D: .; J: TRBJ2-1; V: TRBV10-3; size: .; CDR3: CAISTRIEGSEQFF; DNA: TGTGCCATCAGTACACGGATAGAGGGGTCTGAGCAGTTCTTC
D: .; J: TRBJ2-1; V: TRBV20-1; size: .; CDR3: CSASRWDLTYNEQFF; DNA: TGCAGTGCTAGTAGGTGGGACTTAACCTACAATGAGCAGTTCTTC
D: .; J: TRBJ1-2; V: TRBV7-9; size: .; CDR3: CASSLVGQGLGNYGYTF; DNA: TGTGCCAGCAGCTTAGTTGGGCAGGGTTTGGGTAACTATGGCTACACCTTC
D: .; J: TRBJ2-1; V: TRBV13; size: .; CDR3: CASSLVSRYSYNEQFF; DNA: TGTGCCAGCAGCTTAGTTTCTCGTTACTCTTACAATGAGCAGTTCTTC
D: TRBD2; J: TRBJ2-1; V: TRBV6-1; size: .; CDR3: CASRGSGGSYNEQFF; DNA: TGTGCCAGCAGGGGCTCGGGGGGCTCCTACAATGAGCAGTTCTTC
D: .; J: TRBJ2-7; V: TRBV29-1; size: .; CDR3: CSVVPENHNEQYF; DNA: TGCAGCGTTGTACCAGAGAACCACAATGAGCAGTACTTC
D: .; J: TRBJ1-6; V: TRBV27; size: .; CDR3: CASSPGTPRYSPLHF; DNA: TGTGCCAGCAGCCCGGGGACACCGAGGTATTCACCCCTCCACTTT
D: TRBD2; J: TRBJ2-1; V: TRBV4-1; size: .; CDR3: CASSQDLAAGHYNEQFF; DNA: TGCGCCAGCAGCCAAGATTTGGCAGCGGGGCACTACAATGAGCAGTTCTTC
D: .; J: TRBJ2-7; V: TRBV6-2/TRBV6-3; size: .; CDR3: CASSPGHSGSDEQYF; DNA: TGTGCCAGCAGTCCTGGACACTCCGGGAGCGACGAGCAGTACTTC
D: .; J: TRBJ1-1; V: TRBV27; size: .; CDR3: CASILAATEAFF; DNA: TGTGCCAGCATTTTAGCTGCCACTGAAGCTTTCTTT
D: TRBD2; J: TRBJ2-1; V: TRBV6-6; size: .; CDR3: CASSYSGTIEQFF; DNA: TGTGCCAGCAGTTACTCAGGGACTATTGAGCAGTTCTTC
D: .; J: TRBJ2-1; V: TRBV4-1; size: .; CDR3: CASSQDKIQGYSYNEQFF; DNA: TGCGCCAGCAGCCAAGATAAAATCCAGGGCTACTCCTACAATGAGCAGTTCTTC
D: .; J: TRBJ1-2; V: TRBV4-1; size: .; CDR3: CASSQDRDDRWSYTF; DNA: TGCGCCAGCAGCCAAGATAGGGACGACCGGTGGAGCTACACCTTC
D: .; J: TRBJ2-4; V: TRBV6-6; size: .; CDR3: CASSSRQVRAKNIQYF; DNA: TGTGCCAGCAGTTCGCGACAGGTTAGAGCCAAAAACATTCAGTACTTC
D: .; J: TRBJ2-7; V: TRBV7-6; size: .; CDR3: CASSLARGVQYF; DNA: TGTGCCAGCAGCTTGGCGCGGGGTGTGCAGTACTTC